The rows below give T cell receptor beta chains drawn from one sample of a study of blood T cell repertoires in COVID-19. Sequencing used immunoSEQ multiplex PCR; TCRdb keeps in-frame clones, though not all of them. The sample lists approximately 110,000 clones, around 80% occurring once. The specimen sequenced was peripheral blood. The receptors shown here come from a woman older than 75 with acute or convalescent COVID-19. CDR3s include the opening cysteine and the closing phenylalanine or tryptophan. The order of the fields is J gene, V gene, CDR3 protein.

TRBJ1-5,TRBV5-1,CASSLGANQPQHF
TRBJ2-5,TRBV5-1,CASSQGQQETQYF
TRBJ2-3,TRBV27,CASGASGSTDTQYF
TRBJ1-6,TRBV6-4,CASREGGEYNSPLHF
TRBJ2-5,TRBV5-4,CASSFPPGTDEETQYF
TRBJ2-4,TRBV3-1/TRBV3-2,CASSSRTPEGIQYF
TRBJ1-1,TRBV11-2,CASSRNRERKTEAFF
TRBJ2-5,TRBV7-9,CASSLEGGLGQETQYF
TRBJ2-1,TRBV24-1,CATKPSGSANEQFF
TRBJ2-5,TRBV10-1,CASSDPGGDLETQYF
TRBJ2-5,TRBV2,CASSRGQGRTQYF
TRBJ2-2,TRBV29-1,CSVERLGSNTGELFF
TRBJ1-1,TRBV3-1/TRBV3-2,CASSPRQGGRQNTEAFF
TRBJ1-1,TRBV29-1,CSVDIKNTEAFF
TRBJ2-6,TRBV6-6,CASRETGAGANVLTF
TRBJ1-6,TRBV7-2,CASSLAIGQGGYNSPLHF
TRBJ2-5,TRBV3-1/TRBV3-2,CASSQGASAQETQYF
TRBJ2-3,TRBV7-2,CASGSRGDTQYF
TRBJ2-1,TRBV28,CASSPLRTGRYNEQFF
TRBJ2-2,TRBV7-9,CASSTPRGPTDFFNTGELFF
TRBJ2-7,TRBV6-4,CASTTGTSPWEQYF
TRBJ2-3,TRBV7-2,CASSLGLARTDTQYF
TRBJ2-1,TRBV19,CATKARTSGNNEQFF
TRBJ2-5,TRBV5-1,CASSPGLEETQYF
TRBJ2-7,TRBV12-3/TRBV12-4,CASSLGVRDEQYF
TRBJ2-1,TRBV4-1,CASSQVLRTSGREGYNEQFF
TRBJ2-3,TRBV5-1,CASSLERGDTQYF
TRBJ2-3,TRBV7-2,CASSSGRASNTQYF
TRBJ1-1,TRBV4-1,CASSQVEGRDTEAFF
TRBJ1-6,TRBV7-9,CASSLTDSPLHF
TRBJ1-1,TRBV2,CASSGTPGGGEAFF
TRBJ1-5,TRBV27,CASNERGPGQPQHF
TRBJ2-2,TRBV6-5,CASRRTVTLSGELFF
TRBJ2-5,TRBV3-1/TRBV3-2,CASSQAGTSVTPAETQYF
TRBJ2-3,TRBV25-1,CASSEIAGGPDTQYF
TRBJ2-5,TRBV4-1,CASSQVALDETQYF
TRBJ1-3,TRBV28,CASSLSGGVGNTIYF
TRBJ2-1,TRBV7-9,CASSPAGTIYNEQFF
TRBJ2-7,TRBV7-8,CASRGRDRTYEQYF
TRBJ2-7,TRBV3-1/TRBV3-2,CASSSWAVSYEQYF
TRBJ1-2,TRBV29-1,CSVVQAGYTF
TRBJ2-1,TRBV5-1,CASSLAPGNEQFF
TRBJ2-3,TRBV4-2,CASSQDSRLAGGEDTQYF
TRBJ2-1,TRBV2,CASKQGVPYNEQFF
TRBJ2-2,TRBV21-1,CASSGGANTGELFF
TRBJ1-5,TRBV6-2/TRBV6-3,CASSWGTGSYSNQPQHF
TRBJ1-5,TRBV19,CASSTSTGGSNQPQHF
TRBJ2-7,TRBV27,CASSGRTRVAYEQYF
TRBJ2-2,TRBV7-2,CASRKAGARDTGELFF
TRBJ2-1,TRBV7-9,CASTPGLVYSYNEQFF
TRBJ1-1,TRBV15,CATSRVPDRGTTEAFF
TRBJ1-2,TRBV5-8,CASSFSREGYTF
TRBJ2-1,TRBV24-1,CATSVGLSGVNEQFF
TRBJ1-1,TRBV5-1,CASSLASGTYEAFF